The 6 T cell receptor beta chains below were found in one sample sequenced in a study of blood T cells in healthy people across ages. Alongside a J-beta primer mix, a sample-barcoded 5' primer served in a second PCR lasting about 7 to 11 cycles. Each CDR3 protein is one row after TCRdb ran MiXCR on the 5' RACE reads. The table shows under 850,000 distinct CDR3 sequences, with about 37% occurring only once. Source material: blood. All receptors come from a man younger than 35 in good health.

About this clonotype: A much larger clone lies a single base off, so this may be a read error. V gene TRBV5-1 combines with J gene TRBJ2-1; weak D call: TRBD2 (5 bases). CDR1 SGHRS and CDR2 YFSETQ come from the germline V gene. Trimming took off 4 bases at V and 13 bases at J, with 21 bases between the two ends. The CDR3 contains 14 residues. Here the CDR3 reads CASSRQSHGETQFF. Here the CDR3 DNA reads TGCGCCAGCAGCCGGCAGAGTCACGGGGAGACCCAGTTCTTC.

The chain couples TRBV7-2 to TRBJ2-1, with D uncertain. Germline values: CDR1 SGHTA, CDR2 FQGNSA. Trimming cost V 4 bases and J 6 bases, with 16 bases left between them. The CDR3 contains 15 residues. This CDR3 reads CASSSGPVGFNEQFF. Here the CDR3 DNA reads TGTGCCAGCAGCTCGGGCCCGGTTGGGTTCAATGAGCAGTTCTTC.

Worth noting for this clonotype: This clone may be a read error of a much larger clone one base away. J is TRBJ1-1 and V is TRBV12-3 or TRBV12-4; TRBD1 matches 7 bases. The CDR3 is made up of 13 amino acids. With 4 bases clipped from V and 7 bases from J, the junction kept 6 bases outside the gene matches. The CDR3 here is CASSSRQGCEAFF. DNA of the CDR3: TGTGCCAGCAGTTCCCGACAGGGCTGTGAAGCTTTCTTT.

J is TRBJ1-6 and V is TRBV11-2; maybe TRBD1 (5 bases). Per germline, CDR1 SGHAT and CDR2 FQNNGV. The CDR3 is 14 residues long. The ends were cut back, 5 bases at V and 6 bases at J, with 11 bases in the middle. CDR3 nucleotides: TGTGCCAGCAGCATAATGACAGTTAATTCACCCCTCCACTTT. Protein product: CASSIMTVNSPLHF.

This clonotype turned up a few times. This rearrangement joins TRBV5-6 to TRBJ1-1; D is ambiguous. Germline V gene lookup returns CDR1 SGHDT and CDR2 YYEEEE. Trimming took off 4 bases at V and 1 base at J, with 8 bases between the two ends. The CDR3 loop spans 13 amino acids. CDR3 sequence: CASSPSGNTEAFF. The CDR3 DNA reads as TGTGCCAGCAGCCCGTCGGGGAACACTGAAGCTTTCTTT.

This clonotype occurred a few times. The CDR3 loop is CAISDPTSGGQETQYF. DNA of the CDR3: TGTGCCATCAGTGATCCGACTAGCGGGGGGCAAGAGACCCAGTACTTC. The chain has TRBV10-3 and TRBJ2-5; 13 bases agree with TRBD2. Germline CDR1 ENHRY, CDR2 SYGVKD. V lost 3 bases to trimming and J lost 2 bases; unmatched junction nucleotides: 3. This CDR3 contains 16 residues.